This T cell receptor beta chain originates from a study of blood T cell repertoires in COVID-19. CDR1 and CDR2 from the germline V gene are SGHTA and FQGTGA. With 5 bases removed from V and 2 bases from J, the gap between germline ends came to 9 bases. This CDR3 is 14 amino acids long. Assay: immunoSEQ multiplex PCR; the TCRdb copy retains only in-frame clones and omits some. The sample holds more than 85,000 clones; roughly 82% are singletons and the top ten take 4.5%. This TCR was sampled from a human donor in a cohort sampled during active COVID-19. Material for sequencing was peripheral blood. The V gene is TRBV7-3, the J gene TRBJ1-4; D not certain. The CDR3 DNA reads TGTGCCAGCAGCCCGGGGAGGACTAATGAAAAACTGTTTTTT. As protein: CASSPGRTNEKLFF.